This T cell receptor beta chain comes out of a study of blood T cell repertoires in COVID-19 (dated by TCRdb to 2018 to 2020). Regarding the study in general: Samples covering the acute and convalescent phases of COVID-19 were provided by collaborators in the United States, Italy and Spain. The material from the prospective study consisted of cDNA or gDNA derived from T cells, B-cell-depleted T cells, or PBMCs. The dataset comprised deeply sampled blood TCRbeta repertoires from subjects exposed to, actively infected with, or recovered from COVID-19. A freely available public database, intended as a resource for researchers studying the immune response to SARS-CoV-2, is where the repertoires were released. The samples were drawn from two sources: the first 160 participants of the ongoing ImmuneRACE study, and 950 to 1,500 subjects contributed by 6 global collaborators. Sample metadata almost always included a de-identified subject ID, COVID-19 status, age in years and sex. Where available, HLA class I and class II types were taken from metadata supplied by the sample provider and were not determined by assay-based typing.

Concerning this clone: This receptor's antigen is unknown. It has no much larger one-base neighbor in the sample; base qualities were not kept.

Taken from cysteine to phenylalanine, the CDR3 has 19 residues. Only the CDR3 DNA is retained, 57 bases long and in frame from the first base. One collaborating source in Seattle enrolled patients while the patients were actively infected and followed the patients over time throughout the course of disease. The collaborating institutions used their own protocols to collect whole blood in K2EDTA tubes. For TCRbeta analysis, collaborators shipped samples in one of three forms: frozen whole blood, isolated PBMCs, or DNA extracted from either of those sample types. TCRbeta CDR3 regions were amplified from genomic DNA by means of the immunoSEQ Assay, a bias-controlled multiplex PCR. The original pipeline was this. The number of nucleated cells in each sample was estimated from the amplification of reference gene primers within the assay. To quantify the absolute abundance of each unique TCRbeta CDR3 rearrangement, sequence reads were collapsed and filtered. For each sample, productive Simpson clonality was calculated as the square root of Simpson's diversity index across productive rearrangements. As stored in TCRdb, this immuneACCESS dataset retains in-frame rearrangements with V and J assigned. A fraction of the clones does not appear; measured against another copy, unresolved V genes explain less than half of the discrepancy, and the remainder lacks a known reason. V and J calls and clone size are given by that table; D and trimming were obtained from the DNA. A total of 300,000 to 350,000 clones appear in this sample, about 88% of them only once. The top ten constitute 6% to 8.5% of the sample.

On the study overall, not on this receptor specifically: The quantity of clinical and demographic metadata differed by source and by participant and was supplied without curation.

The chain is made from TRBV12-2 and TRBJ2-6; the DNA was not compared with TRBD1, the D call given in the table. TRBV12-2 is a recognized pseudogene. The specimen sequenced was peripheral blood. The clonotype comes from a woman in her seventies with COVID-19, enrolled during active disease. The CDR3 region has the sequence CASRSSNRDRASGANVLTF. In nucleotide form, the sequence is TGTGCAAGTCGCTCAAGCAACCGGGACAGGGCTTCAGGGGCCAACGTCCTGACTTTC.